This T cell receptor (beta chain) comes out of a study of T cell changes during pregnancy in multiple sclerosis. Trimming cost V 1 base and J 6 bases, with 10 bases left between them. Looked up from germline, CDR1 is SNHLY and CDR2 is FYNNEI. The length of the CDR3 is 14 residues. TCRdb keeps only in-frame clones here, not all; method: immunoSEQ multiplex PCR. The data show around 100,000 clones, with about 90% seen just once and about 1.8% held by the top ten. V is TRBV2 and J is TRBJ2-1; D call uncertain. The origin of this receptor is a female donor with multiple sclerosis, enrolled in a pregnancy study. This specimen consisted of peripheral blood, obtained after pregnancy. CDR3 nucleotide sequence: TGTGCCAGCAGTGAAGTCGTAGTGATCAATGAGCAGTTCTTC. It translates to CASSEVVVINEQFF.